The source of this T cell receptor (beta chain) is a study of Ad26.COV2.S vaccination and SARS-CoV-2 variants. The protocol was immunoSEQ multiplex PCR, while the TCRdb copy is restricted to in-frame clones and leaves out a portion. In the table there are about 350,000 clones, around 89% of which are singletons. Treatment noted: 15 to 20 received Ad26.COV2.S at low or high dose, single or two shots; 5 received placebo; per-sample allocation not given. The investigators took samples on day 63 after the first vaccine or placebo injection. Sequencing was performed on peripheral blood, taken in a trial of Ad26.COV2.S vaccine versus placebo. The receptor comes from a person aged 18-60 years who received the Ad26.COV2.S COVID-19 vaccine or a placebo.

The CDR3 DNA reads TGTGCCAGCAGCCCCCGGCGGGGCTCCTACGAGCAGTACTTC. It yields the protein CASSPRRGSYEQYF. The chain recombines TRBV9 with TRBJ2-7; TRBD2 is a possible D gene (6 bases). The CDR3 spans 14 residues. Trimming took 4 bases from V and 0 from J, leaving 11 bases between them. The germline gives CDR1 SGDLS, CDR2 YYNGEE.